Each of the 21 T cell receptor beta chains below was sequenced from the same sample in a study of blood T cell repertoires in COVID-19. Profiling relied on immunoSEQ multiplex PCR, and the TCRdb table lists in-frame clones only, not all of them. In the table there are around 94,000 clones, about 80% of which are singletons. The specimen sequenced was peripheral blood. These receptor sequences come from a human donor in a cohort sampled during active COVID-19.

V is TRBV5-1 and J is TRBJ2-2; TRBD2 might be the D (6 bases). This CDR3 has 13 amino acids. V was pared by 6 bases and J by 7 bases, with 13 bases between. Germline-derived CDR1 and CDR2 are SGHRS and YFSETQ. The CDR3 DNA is TGCGCCAGCAACGGACTATTTGGCGGGGAGCTGTTTTTT. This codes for CASNGLFGGELFF.

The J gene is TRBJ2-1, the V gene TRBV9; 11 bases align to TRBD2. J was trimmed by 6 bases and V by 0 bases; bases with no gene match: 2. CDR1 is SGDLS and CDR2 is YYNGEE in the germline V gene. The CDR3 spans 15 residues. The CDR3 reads CASSVEGLAVNEQFF. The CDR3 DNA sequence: TGTGCCAGCAGCGTAGAGGGACTAGCGGTCAATGAGCAGTTCTTC.

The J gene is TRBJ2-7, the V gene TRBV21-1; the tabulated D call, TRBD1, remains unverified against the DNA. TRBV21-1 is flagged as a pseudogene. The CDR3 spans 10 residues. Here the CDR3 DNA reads TGTGCCAGCATCAGGGACAGTCGGTACTTC. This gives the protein CASIRDSRYF.

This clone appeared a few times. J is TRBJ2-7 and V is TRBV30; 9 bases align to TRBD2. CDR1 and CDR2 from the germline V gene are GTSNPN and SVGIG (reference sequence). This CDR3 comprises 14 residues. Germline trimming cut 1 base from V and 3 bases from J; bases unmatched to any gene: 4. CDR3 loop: CAWSARAGGYEQYF. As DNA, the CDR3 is TGTGCCTGGAGTGCTAGAGCGGGGGGCTACGAGCAGTACTTC.

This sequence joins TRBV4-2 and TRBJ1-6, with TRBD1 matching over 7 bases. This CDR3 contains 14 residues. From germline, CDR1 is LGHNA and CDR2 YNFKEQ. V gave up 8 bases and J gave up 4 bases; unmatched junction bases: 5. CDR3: CASRQGDYNSPLHF. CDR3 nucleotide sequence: TGTGCCAGCCGACAGGGAGATTATAATTCACCCCTCCACTTT.

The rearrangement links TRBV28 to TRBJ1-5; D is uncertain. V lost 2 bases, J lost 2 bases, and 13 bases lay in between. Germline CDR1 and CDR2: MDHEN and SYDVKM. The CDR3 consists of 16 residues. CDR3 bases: TGTGCCAGCAGTTTAGTTACAATGGCCGGCAATCAGCCCCAGCATTTT. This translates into CASSLVTMAGNQPQHF.

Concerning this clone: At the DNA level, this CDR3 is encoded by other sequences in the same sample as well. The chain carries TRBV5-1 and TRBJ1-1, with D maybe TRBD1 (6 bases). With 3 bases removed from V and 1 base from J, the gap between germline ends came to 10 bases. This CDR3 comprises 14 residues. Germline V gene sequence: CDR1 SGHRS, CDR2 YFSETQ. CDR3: CASSSGTPNTEAFF. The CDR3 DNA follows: TGCGCCAGCAGCTCCGGGACACCGAACACTGAAGCTTTCTTT.

Here the CDR3 reads CARSLSRGGSYEQYF. The CDR3 DNA reads TGTGCCAGAAGCTTGTCCCGAGGGGGCTCCTACGAGCAGTACTTC. The V call is TRBV5-3, the J call TRBJ2-7; the D gene is possibly TRBD1 (6 bases). TRBV5-3 is an open reading frame, and its role is uncertain. Trimming shortened V by 1 base and J by 0 bases, and 11 bases separated the two germline ends. This CDR3 has 15 amino acids.

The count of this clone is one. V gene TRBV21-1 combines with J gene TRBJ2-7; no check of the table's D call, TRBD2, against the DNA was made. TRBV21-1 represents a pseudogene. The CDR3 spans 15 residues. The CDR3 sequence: CASIRGTSETYEQYF. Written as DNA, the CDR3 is TGTGCCAGCATCAGGGGGACTAGCGAAACCTACGAGCAGTACTTC.

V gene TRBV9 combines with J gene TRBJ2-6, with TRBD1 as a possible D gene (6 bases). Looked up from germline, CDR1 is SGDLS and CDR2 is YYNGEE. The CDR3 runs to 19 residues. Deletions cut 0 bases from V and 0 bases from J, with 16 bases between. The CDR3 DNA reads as TGTGCCAGCAGCGTAGAGAACAGGGAGAAAAGCTCTGGGGCCAACGTCCTGACTTTC. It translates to CASSVENREKSSGANVLTF.

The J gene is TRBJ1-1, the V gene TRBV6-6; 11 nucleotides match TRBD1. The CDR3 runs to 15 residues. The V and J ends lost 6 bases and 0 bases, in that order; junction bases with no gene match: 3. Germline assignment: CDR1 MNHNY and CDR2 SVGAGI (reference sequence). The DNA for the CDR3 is TGTGCCAGCAGGCCGGGACAGGGGGTGAACACTGAAGCTTTCTTT. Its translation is CASRPGQGVNTEAFF.

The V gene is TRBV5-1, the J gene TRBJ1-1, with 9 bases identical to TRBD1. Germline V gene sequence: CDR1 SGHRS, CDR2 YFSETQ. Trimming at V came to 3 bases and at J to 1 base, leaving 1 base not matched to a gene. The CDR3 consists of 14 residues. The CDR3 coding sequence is TGCGCCAGCAGCTGGGGACAGGGGAACACTGAAGCTTTCTTT. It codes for CASSWGQGNTEAFF.

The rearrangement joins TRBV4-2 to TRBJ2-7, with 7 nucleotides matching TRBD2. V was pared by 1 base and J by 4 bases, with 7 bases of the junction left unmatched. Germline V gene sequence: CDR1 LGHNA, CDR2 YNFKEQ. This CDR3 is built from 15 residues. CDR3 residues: CASSQVAGVSYEQYF. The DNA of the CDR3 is TGTGCCAGCAGCCAAGTCGCGGGAGTCTCTTACGAGCAGTACTTC.

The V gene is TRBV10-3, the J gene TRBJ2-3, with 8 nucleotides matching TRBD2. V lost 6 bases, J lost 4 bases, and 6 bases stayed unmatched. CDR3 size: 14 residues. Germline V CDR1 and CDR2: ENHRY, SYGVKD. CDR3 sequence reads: CAISRAGEADTQYF. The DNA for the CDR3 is TGTGCCATCAGCCGAGCGGGGGAGGCAGATACGCAGTATTTT.

CDR3 region: CAITLSAGVVGGEQYF. The CDR3 DNA reads TGTGCCATCACCTTGTCCGCGGGAGTGGTTGGGGGCGAGCAGTACTTC. The chain joins TRBV10-3 to TRBJ2-7, with TRBD2 matching over 7 bases. This CDR3 is 16 amino acids long. The V and J ends lost 7 bases and 6 bases, in that order; junction bases with no gene match: 18. CDR1 is ENHRY, CDR2 SYGVKD, per germline.

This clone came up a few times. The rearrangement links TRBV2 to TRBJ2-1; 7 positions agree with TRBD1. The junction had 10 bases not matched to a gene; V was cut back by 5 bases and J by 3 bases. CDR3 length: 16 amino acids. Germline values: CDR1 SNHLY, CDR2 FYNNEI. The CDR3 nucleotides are TGTGCCAGCAGTAGAGGACAGGCGAGCTTCTACAATGAGCAGTTCTTC. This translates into CASSRGQASFYNEQFF.

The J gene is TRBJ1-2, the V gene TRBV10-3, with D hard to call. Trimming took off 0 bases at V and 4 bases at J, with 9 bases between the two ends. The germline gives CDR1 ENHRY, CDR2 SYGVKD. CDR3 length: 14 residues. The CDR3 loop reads CAISESRRSYGYTF. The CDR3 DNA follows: TGTGCCATCAGTGAGTCGAGGCGGAGCTATGGCTACACCTTC.

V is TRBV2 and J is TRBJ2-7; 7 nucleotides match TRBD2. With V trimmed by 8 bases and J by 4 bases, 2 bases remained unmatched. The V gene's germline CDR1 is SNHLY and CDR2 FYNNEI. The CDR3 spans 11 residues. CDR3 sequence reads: CASGEGYEQYF. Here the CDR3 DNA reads TGTGCCAGCGGGGAGGGATACGAGCAGTACTTC. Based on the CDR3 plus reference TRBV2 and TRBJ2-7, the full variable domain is EPEVTQTPSHQVTQMGQEVILRCVPISNHLYFYWYRQILGQKVEFLVSFYNNEISEKSEIFDDQFSVERPDGSNFTLKIRSTKLEDSAMYFCASGEGYEQYFGPGTRLTVT.

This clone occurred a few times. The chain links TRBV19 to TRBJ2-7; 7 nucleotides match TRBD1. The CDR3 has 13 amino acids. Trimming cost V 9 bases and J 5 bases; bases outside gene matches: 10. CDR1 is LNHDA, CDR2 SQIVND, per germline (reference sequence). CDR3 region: CASQTGWIDEQYF. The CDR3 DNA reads TGTGCCAGCCAGACAGGGTGGATCGACGAGCAGTACTTC. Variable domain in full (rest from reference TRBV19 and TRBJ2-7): DGGITQSPKYLFRKEGQNVTLSCEQNLNHDAMYWYRQDPGQGLRLIYYSQIVNDFQKGDIAEGYSVSREKKESFPLTVTSAQKNPTAFYLCASQTGWIDEQYFGPGTRLTVT.

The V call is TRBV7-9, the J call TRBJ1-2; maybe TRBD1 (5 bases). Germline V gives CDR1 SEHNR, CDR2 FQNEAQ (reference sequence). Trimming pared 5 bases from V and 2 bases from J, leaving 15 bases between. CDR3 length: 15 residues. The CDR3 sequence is CASSRDLDSNYGYTF. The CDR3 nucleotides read TGTGCCAGCAGCCGAGACCTAGACAGCAACTATGGCTACACCTTC.

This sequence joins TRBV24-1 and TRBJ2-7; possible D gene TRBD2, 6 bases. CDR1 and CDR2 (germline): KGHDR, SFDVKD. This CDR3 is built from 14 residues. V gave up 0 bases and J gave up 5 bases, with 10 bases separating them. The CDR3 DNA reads TGTGCCACCAGTGATTTGCCGGGAGCTCACGAGCAGTACTTC. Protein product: CATSDLPGAHEQYF.